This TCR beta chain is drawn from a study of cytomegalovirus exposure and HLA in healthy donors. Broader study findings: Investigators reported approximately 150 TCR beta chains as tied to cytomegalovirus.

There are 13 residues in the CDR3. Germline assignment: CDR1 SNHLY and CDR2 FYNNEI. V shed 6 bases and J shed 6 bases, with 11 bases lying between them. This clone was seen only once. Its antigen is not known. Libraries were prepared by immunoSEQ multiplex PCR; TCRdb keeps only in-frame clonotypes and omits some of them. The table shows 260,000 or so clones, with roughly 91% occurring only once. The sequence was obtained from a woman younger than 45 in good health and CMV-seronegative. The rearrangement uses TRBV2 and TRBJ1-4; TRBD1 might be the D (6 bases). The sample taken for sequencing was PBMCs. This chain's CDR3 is CASRVTGYEKLFF. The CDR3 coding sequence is TGTGCCAGCAGAGTGACAGGTTATGAAAAACTGTTTTTT.